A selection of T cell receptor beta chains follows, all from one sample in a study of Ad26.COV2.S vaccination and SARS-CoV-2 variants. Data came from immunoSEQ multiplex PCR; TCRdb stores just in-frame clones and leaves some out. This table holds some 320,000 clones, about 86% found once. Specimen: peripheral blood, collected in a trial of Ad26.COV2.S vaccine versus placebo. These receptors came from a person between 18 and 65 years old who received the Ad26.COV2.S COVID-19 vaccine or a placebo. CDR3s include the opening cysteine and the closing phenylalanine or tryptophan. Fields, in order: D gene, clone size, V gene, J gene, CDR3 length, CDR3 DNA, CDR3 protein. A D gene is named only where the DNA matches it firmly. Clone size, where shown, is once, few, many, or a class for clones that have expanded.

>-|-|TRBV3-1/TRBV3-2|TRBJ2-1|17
TGTGCCAGCAGCCAAGAATCCAGGGGCCTTCTAGGCCCTGAGCAGTTCTTC
CASSQESRGLLGPEQFF
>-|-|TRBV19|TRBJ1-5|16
TGTGCCAGTAACTTGGTCGGAATTTATAGCAATCAGCCCCAGCATTTT
CASNLVGIYSNQPQHF
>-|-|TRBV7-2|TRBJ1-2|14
TGTGCCAGCAGCTTAGAGCCCGCTAACTATGGCTACACCTTC
CASSLEPANYGYTF
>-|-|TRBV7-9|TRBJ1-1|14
TGTGCCAGCAGCCCAGGACGGCTTAACACTGAAGCTTTCTTT
CASSPGRLNTEAFF
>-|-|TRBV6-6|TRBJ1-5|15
TGTGCCAGCAGTTCTTGGGGCGGGAGCAATCAGCCCCAGCATTTT
CASSSWGGSNQPQHF
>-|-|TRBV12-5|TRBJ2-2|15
TGTGCTAGTGGCCCTCAAACAGGTTCCACCGGGGAGCTGTTTTTT
CASGPQTGSTGELFF
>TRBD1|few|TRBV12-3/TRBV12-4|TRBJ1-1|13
TGTGCCAGCAGCAGGGGGCGAAACACTGAAGCTTTCTTT
CASSRGRNTEAFF
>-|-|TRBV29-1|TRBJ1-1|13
TGCAGCTACATGAGAGGGTGGAACACTGAAGCTTTCTTT
CSYMRGWNTEAFF
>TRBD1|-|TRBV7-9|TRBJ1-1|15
TGTGCCAGCAGCCTCAGGGACAGGGGGAACACTGAAGCTTTCTTT
CASSLRDRGNTEAFF
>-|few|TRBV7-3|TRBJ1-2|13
TGTGCCAGCAGCCCCGGGGCTAACTATGGCTACACCTTC
CASSPGANYGYTF
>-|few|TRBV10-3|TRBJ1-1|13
TGTGCCGCACGGGGGGACGGTAACACTGAAGCTTTCTTT
CAARGDGNTEAFF
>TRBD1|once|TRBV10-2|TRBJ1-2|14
TGCGCCAGCAGTGTAGAGGGGGCGGTCTATGGCTACACCTTC
CASSVEGAVYGYTF
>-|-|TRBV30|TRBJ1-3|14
TGTGCCTGGAGTGTAGGAGGCTCTGGAAACACCATATATTTT
CAWSVGGSGNTIYF
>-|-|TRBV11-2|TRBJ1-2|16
TGTGCCAGCAGCTCCCGATGGGGCGTCTCCGACTATGGCTACACCTTC
CASSSRWGVSDYGYTF
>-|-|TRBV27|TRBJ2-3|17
TGTGCCAGCACCAGCTACACTCTCCCGGTTAGCACAGATACGCAGTATTTT
CASTSYTLPVSTDTQYF
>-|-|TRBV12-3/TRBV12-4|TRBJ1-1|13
TGTGCCAGCAGTCTACTCAGGGCCGCTGAAGCTTTCTTT
CASSLLRAAEAFF
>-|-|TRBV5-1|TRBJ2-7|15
TGCGCCAGCAGCCGAGGACAGACGAGCTCCTACGAGCAGTACTTC
CASSRGQTSSYEQYF
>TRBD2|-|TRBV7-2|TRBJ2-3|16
TGTGCCAGCAGCTTAAAAGTAGCGGGGTTTATACATACGCAGTATTTT
CASSLKVAGFIHTQYF
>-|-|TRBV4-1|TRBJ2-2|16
TGCGCCAGCAGCCAAGTAAGCGGGTATTACACCGGGGAGCTGTTTTTT
CASSQVSGYYTGELFF
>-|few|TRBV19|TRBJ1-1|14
TGTGCCAGTAGTACTCCCGTTATGAACACTGAAGCTTTCTTT
CASSTPVMNTEAFF
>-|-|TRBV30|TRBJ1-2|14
TGTGCCTGGAGTGTACTAGAGGGAGTTGGGCACTACACCTTC
CAWSVLEGVGHYTF
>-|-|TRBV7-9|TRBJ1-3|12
TGTGCCAGCAGCCCGGGGGGAAACACCATATATTTT
CASSPGGNTIYF
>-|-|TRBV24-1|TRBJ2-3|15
TGTGCCACCAGTGATGCGGGGCTAAAGGGGAATACGCAGTATTTT
CATSDAGLKGNTQYF
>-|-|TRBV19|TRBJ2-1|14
TGTGCCAGTAAAGGTCAAGCTAGGGGCAATGAGCAGTTCTTC
CASKGQARGNEQFF
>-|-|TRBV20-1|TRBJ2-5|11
TGCAGTGCCCGCAGGGGAGAGACCCAGTACTTC
CSARRGETQYF
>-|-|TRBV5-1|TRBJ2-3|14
TGCGCCAGCAGCAGGACAGTGGTCACAGATACGCAGTATTTT
CASSRTVVTDTQYF
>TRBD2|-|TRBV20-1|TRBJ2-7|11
TGCAGCTTGGGACTAGCCTACGAGCAGTACTTC
CSLGLAYEQYF
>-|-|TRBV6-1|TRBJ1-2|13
TGTGCCAGCAGTGACCAGGCTAACTATGGCTACACCTTC
CASSDQANYGYTF
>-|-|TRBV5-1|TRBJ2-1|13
TGCGCCAGCAGCGGTGGGAGCCGGAATGAGCAGTTCTTC
CASSGGSRNEQFF
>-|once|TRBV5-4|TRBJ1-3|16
TGTGCCAGCAGCTTGGGAGGGATAGGCTCTGGAAACACCATATATTTT
CASSLGGIGSGNTIYF
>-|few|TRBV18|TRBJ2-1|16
TGTGCCAGCTCCCCGCTTTCCCTCGGGGGTAACAATGAGCAGTTCTTC
CASSPLSLGGNNEQFF
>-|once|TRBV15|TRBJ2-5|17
TGTGCCACCAGCAGGTCGACATACTGGGCCGACCAAGAGACCCAGTACTTC
CATSRSTYWADQETQYF
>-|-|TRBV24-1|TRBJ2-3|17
TGTGCCACCAGTGACCGAACAGGGCCGGTTGGCACAGATACGCAGTATTTT
CATSDRTGPVGTDTQYF
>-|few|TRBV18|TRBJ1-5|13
TGTGCCAGCTCACCGGGGGGTGGTCAGCCCCAGCATTTT
CASSPGGGQPQHF